This is a list of T cell receptor beta chains from one sample in a study of human T cells and chemical hapten exposure. TCRdb redid the calling of the RACE reads with MiXCR, one entry per CDR3 protein. This table has approximately 260,000 distinct CDR3 sequences, 7.5% to 9% appearing once. The input for sequencing was whole blood, taken in connection with sensitization to the hapten diphenylcyclopropenone (DPC). These receptors were collected from a middle-aged woman with alopecia areata. Some clones in this sample may be carry-over from other donors' samples. CDR3s include the opening cysteine and the closing phenylalanine or tryptophan. D genes are given only for firm matches. Some rows have no size entry. The others give once, few or many, or a class for an expanded clone.

V	D	size	J	DNA	CDR3
TRBV7-6	NA	few	TRBJ2-7	TGTGCCAGCAGCTTCCGGGCCGGGACCAACTCCTACGAGCAGTACTTC	CASSFRAGTNSYEQYF
TRBV7-9	NA	NA	TRBJ2-3	TGTGCCAGCACCTTGCGAGGGCCAGATACGCAGTATTTT	CASTLRGPDTQYF
TRBV2	NA	few	TRBJ2-7	TGTGCCAGCAGGAGGGAACCTCCCTACGAGCAGTACTTC	CASRREPPYEQYF
TRBV19	NA	few	TRBJ2-2	TGTGCCAGTACAGACAGGTCCAAAACCGGGGAGCTGTTTTTT	CASTDRSKTGELFF
TRBV28	NA	few	TRBJ1-5	TGTGCCAGCAGTTTAGAGATGTTAGGGGGATCCCAGCATTTT	CASSLEMLGGSQHF
TRBV29-1	TRBD1	many	TRBJ1-1	TGCAGCGCCGAAGGTACAGGGGGGGCGAACACTGAAGCTTTCTTT	CSAEGTGGANTEAFF
TRBV2	NA	many	TRBJ2-1	TGTGCCAGCAGTGAAATAGGGGTAAGCTCCTACAATGAGCAGTTCTTC	CASSEIGVSSYNEQFF
TRBV6-5	NA	few	TRBJ2-5	TGTGCCAGCAGTCTCACTAGTCCCGAGACCCAGTACTTC	CASSLTSPETQYF
TRBV28	NA	NA	TRBJ1-1	TGTGCCAGCAGTTGGGACACTGAAGCTTTCTTT	CASSWDTEAFF
TRBV18	NA	many	TRBJ1-2	TGTGCCAGCTCACCGTCGGACTATGGCTACACCTTC	CASSPSDYGYTF
TRBV28	NA	few	TRBJ2-3	TGTGCCAGCAGTTTTGGCGCGGCCGGAGGCCATACGCAGTATTTT	CASSFGAAGGHTQYF
TRBV5-1	NA	few	TRBJ2-3	TGCGCCAGCAGAAACGGACGCAACACAGATACGCAGTATTTT	CASRNGRNTDTQYF
TRBV20-1	TRBD2	NA	TRBJ2-7	TGCAGTGCCCCCTACCCTGCGGGAGGGTGGGAGCAGTACTTC	CSAPYPAGGWEQYF
TRBV7-3	TRBD2	many	TRBJ2-1	TGTGCCAGCAGCCCGGGACTAGCGAACGATGAGCAGTTCTTC	CASSPGLANDEQFF
TRBV12-3/TRBV12-4	TRBD1	NA	TRBJ2-5	TGTGCCAGCAGTTCGGGACAGGGTGGAGAAGAGACCCAGTACTTC	CASSSGQGGEETQYF
TRBV12-3/TRBV12-4	NA	many	TRBJ2-1	TGTGCCAGCAGTCCACGTATTGAGCAGTTCTTC	CASSPRIEQFF
TRBV29-1	NA	few	TRBJ2-3	TGCAGCGTTGTACGCACAGATACGCAGTATTTT	CSVVRTDTQYF
TRBV7-9	TRBD1	few	TRBJ1-3	TGTGCCAGCAGCTTAGAACAGGGGGCCTCTGGAAACACCATATATTTT	CASSLEQGASGNTIYF
TRBV20-1	TRBD1	few	TRBJ2-7	TGCAGTGCTAGAGATCCGGGACAGAGCTCCTACGAGCAGTACTTC	CSARDPGQSSYEQYF
TRBV29-1	NA	many	TRBJ2-6	TGCAGCGTTGAAGAACGGCACAGGCCCGCCTCTGGGGCCAACGTCCTGACTTTC	CSVEERHRPASGANVLTF
TRBV27	NA	NA	TRBJ2-6	TGTGCCAGCAAAGTATCTCGGTCTGGGGCCAACGTCCTGACTTTC	CASKVSRSGANVLTF
TRBV27	TRBD2	NA	TRBJ2-7	TGTGCCAGCAGTGGACCGGGGGGGTTGGGGGTCTCCTACGAGCAGTACTTC	CASSGPGGLGVSYEQYF
TRBV6-5	NA	many	TRBJ1-1	TGTGCCAGCAGTTACTCCGTGAACACTGAAGCTTTCTTT	CASSYSVNTEAFF
TRBV12-3/TRBV12-4	NA	NA	TRBJ1-5	TGTGCCAGCAGTTTACGTTCGGGTCCCTTAAGGAATCAGCCCCAGCATTTT	CASSLRSGPLRNQPQHF
TRBV29-1	NA	many	TRBJ2-1	TGCAGCGTGGGGTCCGCATCCTACAATGAGCAGTTCTTC	CSVGSASYNEQFF
TRBV24-1	NA	few	TRBJ2-3	TGTGCCACCAGTGATTCGGACGATACGCAGTATTTT	CATSDSDDTQYF
TRBV11-2	NA	few	TRBJ2-1	TGTGCCAGCAGCTACCCCTACAATGAGCAGTTCTTC	CASSYPYNEQFF
TRBV30	NA	many	TRBJ1-1	TGTGCCTGGAGTGTAGCCCAGAACACTGAAGCTTTCTTT	CAWSVAQNTEAFF